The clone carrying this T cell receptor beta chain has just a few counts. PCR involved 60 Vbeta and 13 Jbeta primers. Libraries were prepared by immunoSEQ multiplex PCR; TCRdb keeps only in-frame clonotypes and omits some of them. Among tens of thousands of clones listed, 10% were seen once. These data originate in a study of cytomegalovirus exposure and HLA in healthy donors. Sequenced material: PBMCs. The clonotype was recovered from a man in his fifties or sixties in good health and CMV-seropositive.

CDR3 DNA: TGTGCCAGCTCACCGCGGGGTTATAATTCACCCCTCCACTTT. It yields the protein CASSPRGYNSPLHF. This sequence joins TRBV18 and TRBJ1-6; the D is unclear. Deletions cut 3 bases from V and 4 bases from J, with 7 bases between. Looked up from germline, CDR1 is KGHSH and CDR2 is LQKENI. The CDR3 spans 14 residues.